This TCR beta chain was sequenced for a study of cytomegalovirus exposure and HLA in healthy donors. Study-wide findings and caveats: Reports credit the classifier with highly specific, highly sensitive diagnosis of cytomegalovirus status. A prior analysis recorded that most TCR beta V segments were productive about 90% or about 30% of the time. Sequencing likely produced, as an artifact, a cluster of highly shared sequence variants.

Both 60 Vbeta primers and 13 Jbeta primers went into the PCR. In the original workflow: It was a later analysis that counted tens of millions of unique TCR beta chains, of which some 10 million were shared. Measured with immunoSEQ multiplex PCR; TCRdb has only the in-frame clones, and not every one. The DNA was the basis for D and trimming; V, J and clone size are from that table. The sample yields 150,000 to 200,000 clones, about 81% seen once. As regards this clone: Its antigen remains unidentified.

The V segment lost 1 base and the J segment 1 base; nucleotides outside the gene matches: 4. CDR1 is SEHNR and CDR2 is FQNEAQ in the germline V gene (reference sequence). This CDR3 is 16 amino acids long. The receptor comes from a woman aged 50 to 65 in good health and CMV-seropositive. The gene calls are TRBV7-9 and TRBJ2-3; 8 positions match TRBD2. The sequenced sample was PBMCs. For the CDR3, the DNA is TGTGCCAGCAGCTTAGTAACGGGGGGGCGCACAGATACGCAGTATTTT. Its translation: CASSLVTGGRTDTQYF. Full variable domain (missing parts from reference TRBV7-9 and TRBJ2-3): DTGVSQNPRHKITKRGQNVTFRCDPISEHNRLYWYRQTLGQGPEFLTYFQNEAQLEKSRLLSDRFSAERPKGSFSTLEIQRTEQGDSAMYLCASSLVTGGRTDTQYFGPGTRLTVL.